This T cell receptor (beta chain) was found in a study of OX40 agonist ivuxolimab in advanced cancers. Turning to the study itself: Ivuxolimab doses were 0.01, 0.1, 0.3, 1.5, 3 or 10 mg/kg every 2 weeks. Regarding the study as a whole: Partial responders treated at 0.1-3.0 mg/kg exhibited clonal expansion among the lowest measured. Some patients without response likewise showed low normalized clonal expansion.

Comment on this clone: Its antigen is still unknown.

The CDR3 length is 15 residues. Germline V CDR1 and CDR2: SGHTA, FQGNSA. Trimming pared 4 bases from V and 5 bases from J, leaving 17 bases between. Data came from immunoSEQ multiplex PCR; TCRdb stores just in-frame clones and leaves some out. This sample has tens of thousands of clones; around 87% occur once, and the top ten carry 3.5% to 5.5%. This sequence joins TRBV7-2 and TRBJ2-5; possibly TRBD1 for D (5 bases). This clonotype was obtained from an adult with an advanced solid tumor such as melanoma, head and neck, liver or kidney cancer. Sequencing used CD4+ or CD8+ T cells sorted from blood, obtained in a trial of the OX40 agonist ivuxolimab. CDR3 sequence reads: CASSSVVGPAETQYF. The CDR3 region has the DNA TGTGCCAGCAGCTCAGTGGTGGGGCCCGCCGAGACCCAGTACTTC.